The 9 T cell receptor beta chains presented below share a single source sample, sequenced in a study of blood T cells in healthy people across ages. Primed by a sample-barcoded 5' primer and a J-beta primer mix, a second PCR proceeded for 7 to 11 cycles. Each CDR3 protein is one row after TCRdb ran MiXCR on the 5' RACE reads. The sample lists 600,000 or so distinct CDR3 sequences; roughly 30% were seen once. The sequenced sample was blood. These receptors were obtained from a woman older than 75 in good health.

V gene TRBV3-1 combines with J gene TRBJ1-4; TRBD1 is a possible D gene (5 bases). In germline, CDR1 is LGHDT, CDR2 YNNKEL (reference sequence). V shed 1 base and J shed 10 bases, with 13 bases lying between them. The CDR3 runs to 14 residues. CDR3 region: CASSQGDYPGKLFF. CDR3 bases: TGTGCCAGCAGCCAAGGGGACTACCCCGGAAAACTGTTTTTT.

About this clonotype itself: This may come from a read error, since a much larger clone is one base off. The chain joins TRBV21-1 to TRBJ2-1; TRBD2, as called in the table, went unchecked against the DNA. TRBV21-1 is designated a pseudogene. This CDR3 region has 16 residues. This chain's CDR3 is CASSPGGRGPQETQFF. DNA for the CDR3: TGTGCCAGCAGCCCCGGAGGGCGGGGGCCCCAAGAGACCCAGTTCTTC.

For this clonotype: The junction differs from germline at one of its ends, possibly a read error. The rearrangement uses TRBV27 and TRBJ2-5; D might be TRBD1 (6 bases). The CDR3 is 13 amino acids. The germline V gene has CDR1 MNHEY and CDR2 SMNVEV (reference sequence). CDR3 amino acids: CASSRTVQEAQYF. CDR3 DNA: TGTGCCAGCAGCAGGACAGTCCAAGAGGCCCAGTACTTC.

In this sample, this clonotype turned up many times. The chain carries TRBV6-5 and TRBJ1-1; unclear D gene. CDR1 and CDR2 from the germline V gene are MNHEY and SVGAGI. This CDR3 spans 12 amino acids. Trimming took off 3 bases at V and 5 bases at J, with 7 bases between the two ends. DNA for the CDR3: TGTGCCAGCAGTTATTTGGGTACTGAAGCTTTCTTT. Its translation: CASSYLGTEAFF.

The chain joins TRBV7-2 to TRBJ2-2; 12 bases map to TRBD2. Germline V gene lookup returns CDR1 SGHTA and CDR2 FQGNSA. This CDR3 has 17 residues. J was trimmed by 1 base and V by 7 bases; bases with no gene match: 7. CDR3 amino acids: CASTGTGLAGNTGELFF. The CDR3 nucleotides read TGTGCCAGCACCGGCACGGGACTAGCGGGGAACACCGGGGAGCTGTTTTTT.

This clonotype was recorded at least ten times. J is TRBJ2-1 and V is TRBV12-3 or TRBV12-4; D gene ambiguous. Trimming shortened V by 0 bases and J by 8 bases, and 11 bases separated the two germline ends. The CDR3 runs to 14 residues. The CDR3 bases are TGTGCCAGCAGTTTAGCCCCTAGAACGGATGAGCAGTTCTTC. It encodes CASSLAPRTDEQFF.

This chain uses TRBV7-2 with TRBJ2-3; D may match TRBD1 or TRBD2 (5 bases each). V was clipped by 5 bases and J by 4 bases, with 10 bases between them. The V gene's germline CDR1 is SGHTA and CDR2 FQGNSA. The CDR3 sequence is 13 residues long. The CDR3, as DNA: TGTGCCAGCAGCCGGGGCTTCCCAGATACGCAGTATTTT. Amino acids: CASSRGFPDTQYF.

The gene calls are TRBV3-1 and TRBJ1-1; maybe TRBD1 (5 bases). The V gene lost 4 bases and the J gene lost 1 base, with 13 bases spanning the gap. The CDR3 length is 15 residues. The germline gives CDR1 LGHDT, CDR2 YNNKEL (reference sequence). The CDR3, as DNA: TGTGCCAGCAGCCGCACCGGGGCTTCGAACACTGAAGCTTTCTTT. Translated: CASSRTGASNTEAFF.

Comments on this clonotype: The junction differs from germline at one of its ends, possibly a read error. The J gene is TRBJ2-2, the V gene TRBV2, with D maybe TRBD2 (5 bases). CDR3 length: 17 residues. Germline V lookup: CDR1 SNHLY, CDR2 FYNNEI. The CDR3 bases are TGTGCCAGCAGTCTCACACAGTCTGACGCGAACACCGGGGAGCGGTTTTTT. Translation: CASSLTQSDANTGERFF.